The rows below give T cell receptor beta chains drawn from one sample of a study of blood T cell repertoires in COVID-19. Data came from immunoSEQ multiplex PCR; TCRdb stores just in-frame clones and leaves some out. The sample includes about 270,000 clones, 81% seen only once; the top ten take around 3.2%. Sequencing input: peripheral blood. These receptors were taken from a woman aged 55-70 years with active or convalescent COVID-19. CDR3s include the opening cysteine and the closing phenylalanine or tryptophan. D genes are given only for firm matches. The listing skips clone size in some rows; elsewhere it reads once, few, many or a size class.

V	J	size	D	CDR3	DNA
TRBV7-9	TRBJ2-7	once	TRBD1	CASSLDRGPNEQYF	TGTGCCAGCAGCCTAGACAGGGGGCCCAACGAGCAGTACTTC
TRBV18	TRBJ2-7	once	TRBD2	CASSPPDGLDEQYF	TGTGCCAGCTCACCACCGGACGGACTAGACGAGCAGTACTTC
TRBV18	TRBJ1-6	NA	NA	CASSPQEGPGNSPLHF	TGTGCCAGCTCACCACAGGAGGGGCCAGGGAATTCACCCCTCCACTTT
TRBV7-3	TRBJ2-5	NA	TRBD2	CASSLLAGGRETQYF	TGTGCCAGCAGCCTCCTAGCGGGGGGTCGGGAGACCCAGTACTTC
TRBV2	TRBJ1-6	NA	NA	CASDVYRAVNSPLHF	TGTGCCAGCGACGTTTACAGGGCTGTTAATTCACCCCTCCACTTT
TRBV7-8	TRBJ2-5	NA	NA	CASNPNWKGDKGGMETQYF	TGTGCCAGCAACCCCAATTGGAAGGGAGATAAGGGTGGAATGGAGACCCAGTACTTC
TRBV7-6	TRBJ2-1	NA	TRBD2	CASTFIAGGFDEQFF	TGTGCCAGCACGTTTATAGCGGGGGGGTTCGATGAGCAGTTCTTC
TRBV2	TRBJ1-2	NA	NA	CASTAIDSGSYGYTF	TGTGCCAGCACCGCGATAGACAGCGGGAGCTATGGCTACACCTTC
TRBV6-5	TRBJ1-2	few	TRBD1	CASRQGALGYTF	TGTGCCAGCAGGCAGGGGGCGCTTGGCTACACCTTC
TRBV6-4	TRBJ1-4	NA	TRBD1	CASRPRGLTNEKLFF	TGTGCCAGCAGGCCAAGGGGGCTCACGAATGAAAAACTGTTTTTT
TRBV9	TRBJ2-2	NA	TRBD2	CASSVRLAGTNTGELFF	TGTGCCAGCAGCGTCCGACTAGCGGGGACAAACACCGGGGAGCTGTTTTTT
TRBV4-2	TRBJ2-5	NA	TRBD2	CASSQMVSGGSGETQYF	TGTGCCAGCAGCCAGATGGTTAGCGGGGGGTCGGGGGAGACCCAGTACTTC
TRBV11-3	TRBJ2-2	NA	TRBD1	CASRHRGQSGELFF	TGTGCCAGCAGGCACAGGGGGCAAAGCGGGGAGCTGTTTTTT
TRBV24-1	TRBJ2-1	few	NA	CATSDNSGLKEQFF	TGTGCCACCAGTGATAACTCAGGCTTGAAGGAGCAGTTCTTC
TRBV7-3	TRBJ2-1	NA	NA	CASSSPGPRTYNEQFF	TGTGCCAGCAGCTCTCCTGGCCCGAGGACCTACAATGAGCAGTTCTTC
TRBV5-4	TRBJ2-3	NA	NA	CASSPGQLFTDTQYF	TGTGCCAGCAGCCCCGGACAGCTATTCACAGATACGCAGTATTTT
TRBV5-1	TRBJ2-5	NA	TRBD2	CASSIGLAKQETQYF	TGCGCCAGCAGCATCGGACTAGCGAAACAAGAGACCCAGTACTTC
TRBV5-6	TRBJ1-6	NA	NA	CASSSRGHYNSPLHF	TGTGCCAGCAGCTCGCGTGGACATTATAATTCACCCCTCCACTTT
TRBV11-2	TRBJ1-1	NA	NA	CASSQSTGSRTEAFF	TGTGCCAGCAGTCAGTCCACAGGGTCGAGGACTGAAGCTTTCTTT
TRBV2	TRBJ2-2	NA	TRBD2	CASSRGLAGPNTGELFF	TGTGCCAGCAGCAGGGGACTAGCGGGGCCGAACACCGGGGAGCTGTTTTTT
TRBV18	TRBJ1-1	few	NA	CASSPIAGINTEAFF	TGTGCCAGCTCACCGATCGCAGGGATAAACACTGAAGCTTTCTTT
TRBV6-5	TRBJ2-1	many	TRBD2	CASSYGAGGIEQFF	TGTGCCAGCAGCTATGGGGCGGGGGGAATTGAGCAGTTCTTC
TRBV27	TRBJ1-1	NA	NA	CASSPSLRPGTEAFF	TGTGCCAGCAGTCCGTCCCTCAGACCGGGAACTGAAGCTTTCTTT
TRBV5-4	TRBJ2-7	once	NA	CASSLGGSSYEQYF	TGTGCCAGCAGCTTGGGAGGGTCCTCCTACGAGCAGTACTTC
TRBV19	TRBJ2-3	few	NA	CASSKGPTDTQYF	TGTGCCAGTAGTAAGGGGCCCACAGATACGCAGTATTTT
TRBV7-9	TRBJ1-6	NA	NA	CASSSVLGSTDSPLHF	TGTGCCAGCAGCTCCGTACTAGGGTCGACGGATTCACCCCTCCACTTT
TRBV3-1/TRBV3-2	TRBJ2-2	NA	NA	CASSQATGGELFF	TGTGCCAGCAGCCAAGCCACCGGCGGGGAGCTGTTTTTT
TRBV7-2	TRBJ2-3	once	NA	CASSPRLVGPTDTQYF	TGTGCCAGCAGCCCTCGGCTAGTGGGGCCCACAGATACGCAGTATTTT